This entry lists 6 T cell receptor beta chains sequenced from one sample in a study of OX40 agonist ivuxolimab in advanced cancers. Some clones are missing from TCRdb's copy, which holds only in-frame ones; the method was immunoSEQ multiplex PCR. The table records tens of thousands of clones, around 80% of them present only once. The material sequenced was CD4+ or CD8+ T cells sorted from blood, taken in a trial of the OX40 agonist ivuxolimab. These receptors were obtained from an adult with an advanced solid tumor such as melanoma, head and neck, liver or kidney cancer.

The J gene is TRBJ2-7, the V gene TRBV19; 8 bases match TRBD1. This CDR3 comprises 15 residues. V dropped 6 bases and J dropped 4; count of bases not matched to a gene: 11. Germline assignment: CDR1 LNHDA and CDR2 SQIVND (reference sequence). The CDR3 loop is CASSGELGQVYEQYF. CDR3 bases: TGTGCCAGTAGCGGGGAACTGGGACAGGTTTACGAGCAGTACTTC.

This clone came up a few times. The J gene is TRBJ2-2, the V gene TRBV19, with 13 bases identical to TRBD2. V lost 3 bases, J lost 0 bases, and 7 bases stayed unmatched. The CDR3 has 19 residues. The V gene's germline CDR1 is LNHDA and CDR2 SQIVND (reference sequence). The CDR3 protein is CASSIRGLAGASNTGELFF. CDR3 nucleotides: TGTGCCAGTAGTATTAGAGGACTAGCGGGGGCGTCGAACACCGGGGAGCTGTTTTTT.

The chain recombines TRBV6-1 with TRBJ1-2, with TRBD1 as a possible D gene (5 bases). Trimming left V 3 bases short and J 6 bases short, with 17 bases between. The length of the CDR3 is 15 residues. CDR1 is MNHNS, CDR2 SASEGT, per germline. The CDR3 nucleotides are TGTGCCAGCAGTGAGAGAGTCGGGGGATTGGATGGCTACACCTTC. Its translation is CASSERVGGLDGYTF.

J is TRBJ2-7 and V is TRBV5-4, with D perhaps TRBD1 (5 bases). V lost 0 bases, J lost 1 base, and 14 bases lay in between. Germline CDR1 is SGHNT and CDR2 is YYREEE (reference sequence). CDR3 size: 16 residues. Here the CDR3 reads CASSLVGWGRSYEQYF. CDR3 nucleotide sequence: TGTGCCAGCAGCTTGGTTGGTTGGGGCAGGTCCTACGAGCAGTACTTC.

The V call is TRBV19, the J call TRBJ1-2, with TRBD1 identical over 9 bases. Germline V lookup: CDR1 LNHDA, CDR2 SQIVND (reference sequence). This CDR3 region has 15 residues. V dropped 4 bases and J dropped 6; count of bases not matched to a gene: 9. The CDR3 spells CASSNLDRGFDGYTF. The DNA of the CDR3 is TGTGCCAGTAGTAACCTGGACAGGGGATTCGATGGCTACACCTTC.

This clone was seen more than once but under ten times. The V call is TRBV6-5, the J call TRBJ2-7, with 8 bases matching TRBD2. V lost 5 bases and J lost 2; bases outside the gene matches: 8. This CDR3 has 15 residues. CDR1 and CDR2 from the germline V gene are MNHEY and SVGAGI. DNA for the CDR3: TGTGCCAGCAGTGCTCCGGGACTAGGGACCTACGAGCAGTACTTC. Protein sequence: CASSAPGLGTYEQYF.